Listed below are T cell receptor beta chains from one sample, sequenced in a study of blood T cell repertoires in COVID-19. Some clones are missing from TCRdb's copy, which holds only in-frame ones; the method was immunoSEQ multiplex PCR. This sample yields some 290,000 clones, of which about 85% are seen a single time; approximately 4% belongs to the top ten. The sequenced sample was peripheral blood. The receptors were gathered from a man aged 18 to 29 with active or convalescent COVID-19. Each CDR3 is given with its conserved first and last residue. The D gene is left open where the match is weak. Size is stated for part of the rows, as once, few or many counts, or as a class when the clone is expanded.

TRBV6-6	16	TRBJ1-4	once	-	CASSKHPGLWDEKLFF	TGTGCCAGCAGTAAACACCCGGGACTCTGGGATGAAAAACTGTTTTTT
TRBV28	12	TRBJ1-4	-	-	CASSLVAEKLFF	TGTGCCAGCAGCCTAGTGGCGGAAAAACTGTTTTTT
TRBV30	13	TRBJ2-7	-	-	CAWSVSRGIEQYF	TGTGCCTGGAGTGTAAGCCGCGGCATCGAGCAGTACTTC
TRBV6-5	15	TRBJ2-2	-	-	CASEGRDIRTGELFF	TGTGCCAGCGAGGGACGGGACATTAGGACCGGGGAGCTGTTTTTT
TRBV19	12	TRBJ1-3	-	-	CASSTQGTIIYF	TGTGCCAGTAGTACGCAGGGAACCATCATATATTTT
TRBV11-1	12	TRBJ1-2	-	-	CASSSGIYGYTF	TGTGCCAGCAGCTCGGGAATTTATGGCTACACCTTC
TRBV9	14	TRBJ1-6	-	-	CASSVRFGNSPLHF	TGTGCCAGCAGCGTACGCTTCGGTAATTCACCCCTCCACTTT
TRBV9	15	TRBJ1-5	-	-	CASSPTGYSNQPQHF	TGTGCCAGCAGCCCCACAGGCTATAGCAATCAGCCCCAGCATTTT
TRBV20-1	10	TRBJ2-3	-	-	CSASVDTQYF	TGCAGTGCTAGCGTTGATACGCAGTATTTT
TRBV24-1	15	TRBJ2-1	-	TRBD1	CATSVSGQGANEQFF	TGTGCCACCAGTGTATCGGGACAGGGGGCGAATGAGCAGTTCTTC
TRBV29-1	16	TRBJ2-3	-	-	CSLSPVLNTYTDTQYF	TGCAGCCTCTCGCCCGTGCTCAATACCTACACAGATACGCAGTATTTT
TRBV12-5	15	TRBJ2-5	-	TRBD1	CASGSTGGASGTQYF	TGTGCTAGTGGTTCGACAGGGGGCGCTTCGGGGACCCAGTACTTC
TRBV7-2	17	TRBJ2-1	few	-	CASSSRGGSRTYNEQFF	TGTGCCAGCAGCTCGAGGGGGGGATCAAGGACCTACAATGAGCAGTTCTTC
TRBV7-2	13	TRBJ2-5	-	-	CASSPLRSGTQYF	TGTGCCAGCAGCCCTCTCAGGTCTGGGACCCAGTACTTC
TRBV19	13	TRBJ2-7	-	-	CASSIDSFYEQYF	TGTGCCAGTAGTATTGACAGTTTCTACGAGCAGTACTTC
TRBV7-6	12	TRBJ2-7	-	-	CASSLNRDEQYF	TGTGCCAGCAGCCTCAACAGGGACGAGCAGTACTTC
TRBV27	15	TRBJ2-7	once	TRBD2	CASSPGLAGLHEQYF	TGTGCCAGCAGTCCTGGACTAGCGGGGTTACACGAGCAGTACTTC
TRBV18	14	TRBJ2-7	once	TRBD1	CASSPSGTGDEQYF	TGTGCCAGCTCACCATCCGGGACAGGGGACGAGCAGTACTTC
TRBV7-8	13	TRBJ2-3	-	-	CASHGAGTDTQYF	TGTGCCAGCCATGGAGCTGGCACAGATACGCAGTATTTT
TRBV4-2	15	TRBJ2-3	-	-	CASSQDGRRTDTQYF	TGTGCCAGCAGCCAAGACGGGAGAAGGACAGATACGCAGTATTTT
TRBV24-1	13	TRBJ1-6	-	TRBD1	CATSPGGNSPLHF	TGTGCCACCAGTCCAGGGGGGAATTCACCCCTCCACTTT
TRBV3-1/TRBV3-2	13	TRBJ2-3	-	-	CASSQEPRDTQYF	TGTGCCAGCAGCCAAGAACCTCGGGATACGCAGTATTTT
TRBV10-3	13	TRBJ2-5	-	TRBD1	CAISGQGEETQYF	TGTGCCATCAGTGGACAGGGGGAAGAGACCCAGTACTTC
TRBV11-2	13	TRBJ2-3	once	TRBD2	CASSPNSGREQYF	TGTGCCAGCAGCCCAAATAGCGGGAGGGAGCAGTATTTT
TRBV5-1	16	TRBJ2-1	once	TRBD2	CASSLFSGSGYNEQFF	TGCGCCAGCAGCTTGTTTAGCGGGAGTGGGTACAATGAGCAGTTCTTC
TRBV4-2	13	TRBJ2-1	-	-	CASSPPASPEQFF	TGTGCCAGCAGCCCTCCCGCTAGCCCCGAGCAGTTCTTC
TRBV3-1/TRBV3-2	15	TRBJ1-2	-	-	CASSQGALTGYGYTF	TGTGCCAGCAGCCAAGGGGCCTTGACAGGCTATGGCTACACCTTC
TRBV2	15	TRBJ2-7	-	TRBD2	CASNPGLGLSDEQYF	TGTGCCAGCAACCCCGGACTAGGCCTCTCGGACGAGCAGTACTTC
TRBV9	13	TRBJ1-3	-	-	CASRSSSGNTIYF	TGTGCCAGCAGATCTTCGTCTGGAAACACCATATATTTT
TRBV12-3/TRBV12-4	13	TRBJ2-2	-	-	CASSSRVSGELFF	TGTGCCAGCAGTTCCAGGGTATCCGGGGAGCTGTTTTTT
TRBV27	15	TRBJ2-6	-	-	CASSQRTAGANVLTF	TGTGCCAGCAGTCAACGGACAGCTGGGGCCAACGTCCTGACTTTC
TRBV9	16	TRBJ2-2	-	TRBD1	CASSGTGTGRPGELFF	TGTGCCAGCAGCGGAACCGGGACAGGGCGACCCGGGGAGCTGTTTTTT
TRBV7-2	15	TRBJ2-3	-	-	CASREVAAGTDTQYF	TGTGCCAGCAGGGAGGTGGCGGCGGGCACAGATACGCAGTATTTT
TRBV10-1	16	TRBJ2-7	-	TRBD2	CARTEWEGQSSYEQYF	TGCGCCCGAACGGAATGGGAGGGGCAAAGCTCCTACGAGCAGTACTTC
TRBV14	15	TRBJ2-7	-	-	CASSQDRGTLYEQYF	TGTGCCAGCAGCCAAGATCGAGGGACACTCTACGAGCAGTACTTC
TRBV6-5	12	TRBJ2-7	once	-	CASMGSSYEQYF	TGTGCCAGCATGGGCAGCTCCTACGAGCAGTACTTC
TRBV7-9	13	TRBJ1-5	-	-	CASSLGGAQPQHF	TGTGCCAGCAGCTTAGGGGGCGCGCAGCCCCAGCATTTT
TRBV27	15	TRBJ1-6	-	TRBD1	CASSKQGRTNSPLHF	TGTGCCAGTTCAAAACAGGGGCGGACTAATTCACCCCTCCACTTT
TRBV2	16	TRBJ1-6	-	-	CASSDLGHRVDSPLHF	TGTGCCAGCAGTGATCTAGGACACCGGGTGGATTCACCCCTCCACTTT
TRBV9	15	TRBJ2-7	-	TRBD2	CASSVGSGGAYEQYF	TGTGCCAGCAGCGTAGGAAGCGGGGGGGCCTACGAGCAGTACTTC
TRBV3-1/TRBV3-2	14	TRBJ1-6	-	-	CASSQRGANSPLHF	TGTGCCAGCAGCCAACGGGGGGCTAATTCACCCCTCCACTTT
TRBV2	14	TRBJ2-7	-	TRBD1	CASSVDRGHYEQYF	TGTGCCAGCAGTGTGGACAGGGGGCATTACGAGCAGTACTTC
TRBV24-1	13	TRBJ2-3	-	-	CATMGSPRDTQYF	TGTGCCACCATGGGCTCCCCACGGGATACGCAGTATTTT
TRBV4-1	15	TRBJ2-1	once	-	CASSQETSRNNEQFF	TGCGCCAGCAGCCAAGAAACTAGCAGAAATAATGAGCAGTTCTTC
TRBV27	12	TRBJ2-7	-	-	CASMQGSYEQYF	TGTGCCAGCATGCAGGGGTCCTACGAGCAGTACTTC
TRBV4-2	12	TRBJ2-2	-	-	CASSHHPGELFF	TGTGCCAGCAGCCATCATCCCGGGGAGCTGTTTTTT
TRBV6-5	15	TRBJ1-2	-	-	CASRSPEGGEWGYTF	TGTGCCAGCAGGAGTCCCGAAGGGGGAGAATGGGGCTACACCTTC
TRBV4-1	19	TRBJ2-2	-	-	CASSQDSRLSVGSAGELFF	TGCGCCAGCAGCCAAGATAGCCGATTAAGTGTGGGGAGCGCCGGGGAGCTGTTTTTT
TRBV7-8	15	TRBJ2-3	-	-	CASSLEGTLGDTQYF	TGTGCCAGCAGCTTAGAGGGGACTCTGGGAGATACGCAGTATTTT
TRBV3-1/TRBV3-2	17	TRBJ1-2	-	-	CASSHSSGTPLNYGYTF	TGTGCCAGCAGCCATAGCAGCGGGACACCTTTGAACTATGGCTACACCTTC
TRBV7-9	16	TRBJ2-3	-	TRBD2	CASSLQGLAGGDTQYF	TGTGCCAGCAGCTTACAGGGACTAGCGGGGGGAGATACGCAGTATTTT
TRBV30	15	TRBJ1-5	few	-	CAWSTGHLSNQPQHF	TGTGCCTGGAGCACGGGACACCTTAGCAATCAGCCCCAGCATTTT
TRBV11-2	13	TRBJ2-1	-	-	CASRSTRYNEQFF	TGTGCCAGCAGATCTACTAGATACAATGAGCAGTTCTTC
TRBV27	17	TRBJ1-2	-	-	CASSPQSGRIYFYGYTF	TGTGCCAGCAGTCCCCAAAGCGGCCGAATCTACTTCTATGGCTACACCTTC
TRBV5-1	16	TRBJ2-5	-	TRBD1	CASSAEQGAILETQYF	TGCGCCAGCAGCGCGGAACAGGGGGCAATATTGGAGACCCAGTACTTC